Below, 8 T cell receptor beta chains from the same sample are listed, as sequenced in a study of coeliac disease. The table came from immunoSEQ multiplex PCR; TCRdb's copy has only in-frame clones and leaves some out. The sample has over 5,000 clones, roughly 70% seen once. The specimen sequenced was lymphocytes from the gut lamina propria. These receptors were taken from a man aged 70 or older with active celiac disease.

The V and J genes are TRBV5-5 and TRBJ2-1; the D is unclear. The CDR3 is 14 residues long. V was clipped by 0 bases and J by 2 bases, with 6 bases between them. The V gene's germline CDR1 is SGHKS and CDR2 YYEKEE (reference sequence). The chain's CDR3 is CASSLETTYNEQFF. In DNA form, the CDR3 reads TGTGCCAGCAGCTTGGAGACAACCTACAATGAGCAGTTCTTC.

The chain employs TRBV28 and TRBJ2-5, with 7 positions matching TRBD1. The junction had 16 bases not matched to a gene; V was cut back by 8 bases and J by 1 base. This CDR3 comprises 17 residues. Germline CDR1 MDHEN, CDR2 SYDVKM. CDR3 residues: CASLRDRSDRAQETQYF. The CDR3 DNA is TGTGCCAGCCTGAGAGACCGATCTGACAGGGCCCAAGAGACCCAGTACTTC. Full variable domain (remainder filled in from reference TRBV28 and TRBJ2-5): DVKVTQSSRYLVKRTGEKVFLECVQDMDHENMFWYRQDPGLGLRLIYFSYDVKMKEKGDIPEGYSVSREKKERFSLILESASTNQTSMYLCASLRDRSDRAQETQYFGPGTRLLVL.

V usage is TRBV20-1 and J usage is TRBJ2-1; a weak D match, TRBD2 (6 bases). The V and J ends lost 5 bases and 10 bases respectively, with 9 bases between them. This CDR3 is built from 10 residues. Germline CDR1 DFQATT, CDR2 SNEGSKA (reference sequence). CDR3 loop: CSAWGREQFF. The CDR3 DNA reads TGCAGTGCTTGGGGGAGGGAGCAGTTCTTC.

This clone was observed a handful of times. V is TRBV7-6 and J is TRBJ2-1, with D tentatively TRBD2 (6 bases). Germline values: CDR1 SGHVS, CDR2 FNYEAQ. The CDR3 sequence is 15 residues long. V was clipped by 5 bases and J by 4 bases, with 15 bases between them. CDR3 in DNA: TGTGCCAGCAGCCAAGCCGCGGGGAAATACAATGAGCAGTTCTTC. Amino acid sequence: CASSQAAGKYNEQFF.

This clone has just a few counts. The rearrangement links TRBV4-3 to TRBJ1-2, with 8 bases aligning to TRBD1. The CDR3 consists of 16 residues. Germline lookup yields CDR1 LGHNA and CDR2 YSLEER. The J segment lost 8 bases and the V segment lost 1 base, leaving 12 bases of the junction unmatched. In nucleotides, the CDR3 is TGCGCCAGCAGCCAAGGCGGACAGGGTAACGCGGGAGGCTACACCTTC. Translation: CASSQGGQGNAGGYTF.

Worth noting for this clone: Within the sample, other DNA sequences also encode this same CDR3. This chain joins TRBV5-6 and TRBJ2-7, with TRBD2 matching over 11 bases. Germline V CDR1 and CDR2: SGHDT, YYEEEE. V was pared by 0 bases and J by 3 bases, with 2 bases of the junction left unmatched. CDR3 length: 15 amino acids. The DNA for the CDR3 is TGTGCCAGCAGCTTGGGACTAGCGGGGAGCTACGAGCAGTACTTC. Protein sequence: CASSLGLAGSYEQYF.

This clone has a handful of counts. Other DNA sequences within the sample encode an identical CDR3. V gene TRBV5-1 combines with J gene TRBJ1-3, with D perhaps matching TRBD1 (6 bases). Germline values: CDR1 SGHRS, CDR2 YFSETQ. The CDR3 contains 14 residues. Trimming left V 3 bases short and J 1 base short, with 8 bases between. The CDR3 protein is CASSSGASGNTIYF. CDR3 in DNA: TGCGCCAGCAGCTCAGGGGCTTCTGGAAACACCATATATTTT.

This chain connects TRBV30 to TRBJ2-5, with TRBD2 matching 9 bases. The CDR3 runs to 16 residues. Germline loops: CDR1 GTSNPN, CDR2 SVGIG (reference sequence). Trimming removed 0 bases from V and 5 bases from J; junction bases left unmatched: 10. CDR3 sequence reads: CAWSVLAGGIPETQYF. Written as DNA, the CDR3 is TGTGCCTGGAGTGTACTCGCGGGAGGGATTCCCGAGACCCAGTACTTC. The entire variable domain, with the rest obtained from reference TRBV30 and TRBJ2-5, is as follows: SQTIHQWPATLVQPVGSPLSLECTVEGTSNPNLYWYRQAAGRGLQLLFYSVGIGQISSEVPQNLSASRPQDRQFILSSKKLLLSDSGFYLCAWSVLAGGIPETQYFGPGTRLLVL.